This TCR beta chain was retrieved from a study of T-cell memory formation after mild COVID-19. 5'RACE with constant-segment primers yielded barcoded, UMI-tagged TCR alpha and TCR beta cDNA libraries. TCRdb reprocessed the 5' RACE reads with MiXCR, giving one entry per CDR3 protein. Of about 140,000 distinct CDR3 sequences listed, around 15% were seen once; the top ten hold 28%. The CDR3 runs 12 residues. V lost 6 bases and J lost 7, with 15 bases in between. Germline lookup yields CDR1 GTSNPN and CDR2 SVGIG (reference sequence). The sequencing sample was made of PBMCs or a T cell subset sorted from them (not recorded which). The receptor was derived from an adult woman who had mild COVID-19 (a few samples of this study predate the infection). Cell type and time point are not known. The rearrangement uses TRBV30 and TRBJ1-1; D is perhaps TRBD1 (6 bases). CDR3 sequence (DNA): TGTGCCTGCCCGGGACAAGAGGATGAAGCTTTCTTT. Residues: CACPGQEDEAFF.